The clone carrying this T cell receptor (beta chain) was detected only a few times. The germline gene is not matched at one end of the junction; a read error may be the cause. Germline CDR1 is KGHSH and CDR2 is LQKENI. The CDR3 is made up of 13 amino acids. These data come from a study of blood T cell repertoires in COVID-19. In the study overall: Samples taken during acute and convalescent COVID-19 were collected in the United States, Italy and Spain.

Profiled with immunoSEQ multiplex PCR; TCRdb holds only in-frame clones, not every one. The sample has about 190,000 clones, around 80% seen once. The sequence derives from a man aged 25-40 years with active or convalescent COVID-19. The V and J genes are TRBV18 and TRBJ2-6; possibly TRBD1 for D (6 bases). Sequenced: peripheral blood. The CDR3 nucleotides are TGTGCCAGCTCACTATCTCGGGACACCTATTTTAGTTTC. It specifies CASSLSRDTYFSF.